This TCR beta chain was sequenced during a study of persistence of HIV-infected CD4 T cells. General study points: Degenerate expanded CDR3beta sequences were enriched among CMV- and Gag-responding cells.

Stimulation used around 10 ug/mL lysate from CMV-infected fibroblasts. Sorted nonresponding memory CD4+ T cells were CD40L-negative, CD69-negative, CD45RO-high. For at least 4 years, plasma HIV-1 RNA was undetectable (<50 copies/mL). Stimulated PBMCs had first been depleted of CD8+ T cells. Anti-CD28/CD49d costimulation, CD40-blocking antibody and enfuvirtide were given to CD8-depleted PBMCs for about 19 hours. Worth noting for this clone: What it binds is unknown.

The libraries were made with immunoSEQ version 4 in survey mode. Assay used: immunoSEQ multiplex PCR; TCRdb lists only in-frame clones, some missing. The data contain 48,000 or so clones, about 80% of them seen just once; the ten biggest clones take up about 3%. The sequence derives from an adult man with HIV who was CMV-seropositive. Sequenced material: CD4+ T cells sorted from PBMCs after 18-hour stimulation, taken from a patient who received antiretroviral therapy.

DNA for the CDR3: TGTGCCAGCAGTGAAGCTGGCAGGGGGCTAGGTCAGCCCCAGCATTTT. Translated, it gives CASSEAGRGLGQPQHF. The chain links TRBV2 to TRBJ1-5; 8 bases are a match to TRBD1. Germline CDR1 SNHLY, CDR2 FYNNEI. After removal of 0 bases from V and 6 bases from J, the junction contained 7 bases not matched to a gene. The CDR3 runs to 16 residues.